The 20 T cell receptor beta chains reported below all come from one sample, sequenced in a study of cytomegalovirus exposure and HLA in healthy donors. Primers included in the PCR were 60 Vbeta and 13 Jbeta primers. Sequencing was performed with immunoSEQ multiplex PCR; in TCRdb, only in-frame clones are kept and a portion is missing. The profile shows approximately 170,000 clones, roughly 85% of them singletons. The source material was PBMCs. The source is a boy aged 2-15 years in good health and CMV-seronegative.

The chain joins TRBV7-6 to TRBJ2-7, with 8 bases lining up with TRBD1. The V gene's germline CDR1 is SGHVS and CDR2 FNYEAQ. Trimming cost V 6 bases and J 3 bases; bases outside gene matches: 10. This CDR3 region has 15 residues. The CDR3 DNA reads TGTGCCAGCAGAGTAGGTGGGACAGGAATCTACGAGCAGTACTTC. Its translation: CASRVGGTGIYEQYF.

This clone has just a few counts. This sequence joins TRBV2 and TRBJ2-3; 14 positions match TRBD2. With V trimmed by 8 bases and J by 4 bases, 5 bases remained unmatched. The germline CDR1 and CDR2 sequences are SNHLY and FYNNEI. This CDR3 is built from 15 residues. The CDR3 loop is CASVRLAGGPDTQYF. As DNA, the CDR3 is TGTGCCAGCGTCCGACTAGCGGGAGGGCCAGATACGCAGTATTTT.

The rearrangement joins TRBV30 to TRBJ2-7, with TRBD1 matching over 8 bases. The CDR3 is made up of 15 amino acids. Germline CDR1 reads GTSNPN; CDR2 reads SVGIG (reference sequence). V was pared by 5 bases and J by 0 bases, with 9 bases of the junction left unmatched. The CDR3 DNA follows: TGTGCCTGGTCAAGGACAGGGAGAAGCTCCTACGAGCAGTACTTC. Translated, it gives CAWSRTGRSSYEQYF.

This sequence joins TRBV6-4 and TRBJ2-1; 8 positions agree with TRBD1. J gave up 4 bases and V 6 bases, and 5 bases lay outside the gene matches. The V gene's germline CDR1 is MRHNA and CDR2 SNTAGT. The CDR3 runs 14 residues. The CDR3 nucleotides are TGTGCCAGCAGCCGGGACAGGATGTACAATGAGCAGTTCTTC. The encoded protein is CASSRDRMYNEQFF.

Comment on this clone: Sequence at one end of the junction differs from germline and may be a read error. This chain links TRBV27 with TRBJ2-3; D is perhaps TRBD2 (6 bases). CDR1 is MNHEY and CDR2 is SMNVEV in the germline V gene (reference sequence). The CDR3 contains 15 residues. DNA for the CDR3: TGTGTCAGCACTTTGACTAGAAGTTACACAGATACGCAGTATTTT. Amino acids: CVSTLTRSYTDTQYF.

The genes are TRBV2 and TRBJ1-2; 7 nucleotides align to TRBD1. V lost 7 bases to trimming and J lost 4 bases; unmatched junction nucleotides: 6. The CDR3 is 13 residues long. The germline CDR1 and CDR2 sequences are SNHLY and FYNNEI. The CDR3 nucleotides read TGTGCCAGCAACGACCGGGACAGCTATGGCTACACCTTC. Its protein product is CASNDRDSYGYTF.

This clone turned up a few times. This chain links TRBV7-9 with TRBJ2-3, with D unresolved. Germline assignment: CDR1 SEHNR and CDR2 FQNEAQ (reference sequence). V was clipped by 4 bases and J by 4 bases, with 6 bases between them. The CDR3 is 12 amino acids. CDR3 region: CASSYLADTQYF. The CDR3 DNA is TGTGCCAGCAGCTATCTAGCAGATACGCAGTATTTT. The full variable domain, in which reference TRBV7-9 and TRBJ2-3 provide the parts outside the CDR3, is DTGVSQNPRHKITKRGQNVTFRCDPISEHNRLYWYRQTLGQGPEFLTYFQNEAQLEKSRLLSDRFSAERPKGSFSTLEIQRTEQGDSAMYLCASSYLADTQYFGPGTRLTVL.

The rearrangement links TRBV28 to TRBJ1-2, with D possibly matching TRBD1 (5 bases). Per germline, CDR1 MDHEN and CDR2 SYDVKM. V was pared by 5 bases and J by 13 bases, with 20 bases between. The CDR3 length is 13 residues. The chain's CDR3 is CASSHGGTWSGTF. The CDR3 nucleotides are TGTGCCAGCAGTCATGGAGGGACGTGGAGCGGCACCTTC.

The chain carries TRBV5-6 and TRBJ2-7, with a tentative D call TRBD2 (5 bases). The CDR3 length is 15 residues. The germline gives CDR1 SGHDT, CDR2 YYEEEE. The V and J ends lost 0 bases and 3 bases respectively, with 13 bases between them. CDR3 nucleotide sequence: TGTGCCAGCAGCTTGGAGGCGAATAGCGACTACGAGCAGTACTTC. Amino acid sequence: CASSLEANSDYEQYF.

The rearrangement uses TRBV5-4 and TRBJ1-2; 8 bases align to TRBD1. The J segment lost 3 bases and the V segment lost 3 bases, leaving 7 bases of the junction unmatched. Looked up from germline, CDR1 is SGHNT and CDR2 is YYREEE (reference sequence). This CDR3 comprises 15 residues. The CDR3 sequence is CASSSALDRDYGYTF. Written as DNA, the CDR3 is TGTGCCAGCAGCTCTGCCTTGGACAGGGACTATGGCTACACCTTC.

The chain's CDR3 is CAISEYRDTSYGYTF. For the CDR3, the DNA is TGTGCCATCAGTGAGTATCGGGACACCTCCTATGGCTACACCTTC. The chain couples TRBV10-3 to TRBJ1-2; D perhaps matches TRBD1 (6 bases). V gave up 1 base and J gave up 4 bases, with 13 bases separating them. This CDR3 is built from 15 residues. Germline V CDR1 and CDR2: ENHRY, SYGVKD.

This sequence joins TRBV28 and TRBJ2-1; D gene unclear. Germline V lookup: CDR1 MDHEN, CDR2 SYDVKM. The CDR3 covers 14 residues. V was shortened by 5 bases and J by 2 bases, with 10 bases between the two germline ends. CDR3: CASSRGQTYNEQFF. The CDR3 DNA reads as TGTGCCAGCAGTCGTGGGCAGACCTACAATGAGCAGTTCTTC.

The J gene is TRBJ1-5, the V gene TRBV28; D is unresolved. The germline V and J ends were trimmed by 5 bases and 3 bases, with 14 bases remaining between them. Germline assignment: CDR1 MDHEN and CDR2 SYDVKM. The CDR3 length is 15 residues. The CDR3 loop is CASSLNRGLNQPQHF. The DNA for the CDR3 is TGTGCCAGCAGTCTCAACCGAGGGCTCAATCAGCCCCAGCATTTT.

The gene calls are TRBV28 and TRBJ2-7, with D maybe TRBD1 (5 bases). Trimming took 7 bases from V and 10 from J, leaving 8 bases between them. The CDR3 has 9 amino acids. Germline CDR1 reads MDHEN; CDR2 reads SYDVKM. CDR3 amino acids: CASIDSQYF. The DNA for the CDR3 is TGTGCCAGCATAGACAGTCAGTACTTC.

The sample holds a few counts of this clone. V usage is TRBV11-2 and J usage is TRBJ1-6; D remains unclear. The CDR3 covers 15 residues. V lost 0 bases and J lost 3, with 6 bases in between. Germline-derived CDR1 and CDR2 are SGHAT and FQNNGV. The CDR3 DNA reads TGTGCCAGCAGCTTAGAGACGGGCTATAATTCACCCCTCCACTTT. Translation: CASSLETGYNSPLHF.

This sequence joins TRBV28 and TRBJ2-5; D is possibly TRBD1 (6 bases). This CDR3 is built from 14 residues. V gave up 7 bases and J gave up 5 bases, with 17 bases separating them. The germline V gene encodes CDR1 MDHEN and CDR2 SYDVKM. The CDR3 loop is CASNHITGIETQYF. As DNA, the CDR3 is TGTGCCAGCAACCACATCACAGGGATCGAGACCCAGTACTTC.

CDR3 region: CASSLGFRGVQETQYF. CDR3 bases: TGCGCCAGCAGCTTGGGGTTCAGGGGGGTCCAAGAGACCCAGTACTTC. The J gene is TRBJ2-5, the V gene TRBV5-1; a weak D match, TRBD1 (7 bases). The V gene lost 0 bases and the J gene lost 1 base, with 13 bases spanning the gap. The CDR3 extends over 16 amino acids. The germline V gene encodes CDR1 SGHRS and CDR2 YFSETQ.

V gene TRBV10-3 combines with J gene TRBJ2-5, with 7 positions matching TRBD1. Gene TRBJ2-7 matches the end of the DNA better, so the J call may be wrong. The CDR3 is made up of 16 amino acids. Germline-derived CDR1 and CDR2 are ENHRY and SYGVKD. The CDR3: CAISVGTEYSSYEQYF. CDR3 DNA: TGTGCCATCAGTGTAGGGACAGAATATAGCTCCTACGAGCAGTACTTC.

The chain uses TRBV13 and TRBJ2-1, with TRBD2 as a possible D gene (7 bases). The germline CDR1 and CDR2 sequences are PRHDT and FYEKMQ (reference sequence). Trimming removed 5 bases from V and 2 bases from J, with 13 bases in between. This CDR3 is 15 amino acids long. The CDR3 nucleotides read TGTGCCAGCAGCCCGGACGGGGGGCCCTACAATGAGCAGTTCTTC. Residues: CASSPDGGPYNEQFF.

Here the CDR3 reads CSAEGGTRETQYF. Here the CDR3 DNA reads TGCAGCGCTGAGGGGGGGACTAGGGAGACCCAGTACTTC. The rearrangement joins TRBV29-1 to TRBJ2-5, with TRBD2 identical over 8 bases. Germline CDR1 reads SQVTM; CDR2 reads ANQGSEA. The CDR3 sequence is 13 residues long. Trimming cost V 7 bases and J 5 bases; bases outside gene matches: 9. The variable domain in full, with the rest retrieved from reference TRBV29-1 and TRBJ2-5, is SAVISQKPSRDICQRGTSLTIQCQVDSQVTMMFWYRQQPGQSLTLIATANQGSEATYESGFVIDKFPISRPNLTFSTLTVSNMSPEDSSIYLCSAEGGTRETQYFGPGTRLLVL.